Sequencing of this T cell receptor beta chain was carried out in a study of early T cells in non-severe SARS-CoV-2 infection. Individual cDNA molecules each received unique molecular identifiers attached to them. MiXCR, applied by TCRdb to the 5' RACE reads, yields one record per CDR3 protein. The table includes about 82,000 distinct CDR3 sequences, 13% detected once. The CDR3 length is 14 residues. Trimming took 4 bases from V and 3 from J, leaving 11 bases between them. Germline CDR1 and CDR2: SGHAT and FQNNGV. There are many counts of this clonotype. Sample: whole blood. The source of this sequence is an adult who was a healthcare worker with PCR-confirmed SARS-CoV-2 infection or an uninfected control (not recorded which). The chain combines TRBV11-2 with TRBJ2-3, with a weak D call TRBD1 (5 bases). The CDR3 coding sequence is TGTGCCAGCAGCTCAATAGCAGGGACAGATACGCAGTATTTT. Encoded protein: CASSSIAGTDTQYF.